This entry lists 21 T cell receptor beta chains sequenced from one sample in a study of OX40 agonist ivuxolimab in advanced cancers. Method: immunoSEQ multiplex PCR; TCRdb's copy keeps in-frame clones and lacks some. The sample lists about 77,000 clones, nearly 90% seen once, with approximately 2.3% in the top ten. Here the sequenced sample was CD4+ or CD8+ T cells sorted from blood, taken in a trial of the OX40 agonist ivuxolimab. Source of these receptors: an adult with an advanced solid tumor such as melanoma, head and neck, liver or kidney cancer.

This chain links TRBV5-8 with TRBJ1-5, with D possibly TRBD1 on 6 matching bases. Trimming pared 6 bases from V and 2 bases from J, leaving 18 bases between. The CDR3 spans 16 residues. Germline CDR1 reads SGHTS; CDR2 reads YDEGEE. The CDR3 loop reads CASNHGGARGNQPQHF. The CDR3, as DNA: TGTGCCAGCAACCATGGGGGGGCTAGAGGCAATCAGCCCCAGCATTTT.

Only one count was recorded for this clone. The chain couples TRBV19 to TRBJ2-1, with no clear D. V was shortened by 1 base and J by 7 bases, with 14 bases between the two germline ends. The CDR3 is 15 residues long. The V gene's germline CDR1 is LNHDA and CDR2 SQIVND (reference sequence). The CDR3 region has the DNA TGTGCCAGTAGTATAGTCGGGTCTTATATGAATGAGCAGTTCTTC. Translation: CASSIVGSYMNEQFF.

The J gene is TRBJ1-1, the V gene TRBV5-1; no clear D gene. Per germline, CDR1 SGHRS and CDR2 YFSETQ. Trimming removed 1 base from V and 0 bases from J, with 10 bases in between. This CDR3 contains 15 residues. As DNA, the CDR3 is TGCGCCAGCAGCTTGTGGGAGGCCATGAACACTGAAGCTTTCTTT. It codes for CASSLWEAMNTEAFF.

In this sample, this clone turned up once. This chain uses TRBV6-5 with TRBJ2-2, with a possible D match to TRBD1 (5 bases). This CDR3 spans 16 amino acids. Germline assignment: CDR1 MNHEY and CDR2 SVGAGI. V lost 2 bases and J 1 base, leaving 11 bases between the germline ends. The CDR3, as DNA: TGTGCCAGCAGTTACCTTGGACACATGAACACCGGGGAGCTGTTTTTT. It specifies CASSYLGHMNTGELFF.

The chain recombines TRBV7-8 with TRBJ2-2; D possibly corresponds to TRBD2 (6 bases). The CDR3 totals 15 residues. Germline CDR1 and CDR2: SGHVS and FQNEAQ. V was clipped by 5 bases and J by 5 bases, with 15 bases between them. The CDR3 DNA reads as TGTGCCAGCAGCCCCGGGGGTTGGCCTACCGGGGAGCTGTTTTTT. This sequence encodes CASSPGGWPTGELFF.

CDR3 in amino acids: CASSYDRGNGYTF. CDR3 DNA: TGTGCCAGTAGTTACGACAGGGGGAATGGCTACACCTTC. The gene calls are TRBV19 and TRBJ1-2; 9 positions agree with TRBD1. This CDR3 contains 13 residues. The V gene end was trimmed by 5 bases and the J gene end by 6 bases; junction bases not matched to a gene: 4. Germline values: CDR1 LNHDA, CDR2 SQIVND (reference sequence).

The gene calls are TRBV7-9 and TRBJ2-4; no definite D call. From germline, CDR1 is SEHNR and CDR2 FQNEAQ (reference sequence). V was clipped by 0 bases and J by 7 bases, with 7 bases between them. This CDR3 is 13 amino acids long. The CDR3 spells CASSLAPVNIQYF. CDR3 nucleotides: TGTGCCAGCAGCTTAGCGCCTGTCAACATTCAGTACTTC.

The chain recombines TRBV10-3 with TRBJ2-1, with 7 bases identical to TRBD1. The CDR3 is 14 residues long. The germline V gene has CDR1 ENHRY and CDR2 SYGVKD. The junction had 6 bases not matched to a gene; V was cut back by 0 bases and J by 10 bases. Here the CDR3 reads CAISESIRGREQFF. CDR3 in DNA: TGTGCCATCAGTGAGTCGATAAGGGGGCGAGAGCAGTTCTTC.

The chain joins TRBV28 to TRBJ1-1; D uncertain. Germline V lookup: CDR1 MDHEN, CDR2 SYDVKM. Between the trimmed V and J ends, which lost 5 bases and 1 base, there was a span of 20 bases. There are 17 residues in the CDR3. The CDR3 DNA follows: TGTGCCAGCAGTCCCTCGAGGGCAGCCGTGGGGAACACTGAAGCTTTCTTT. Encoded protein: CASSPSRAAVGNTEAFF.

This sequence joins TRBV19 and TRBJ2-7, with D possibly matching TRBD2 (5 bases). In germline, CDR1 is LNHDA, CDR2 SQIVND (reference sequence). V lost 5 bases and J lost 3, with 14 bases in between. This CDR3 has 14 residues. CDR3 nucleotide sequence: TGTGCCAGTAGTCCCCGGCCCGCGGGCTACGAGCAGTACTTC. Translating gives CASSPRPAGYEQYF.

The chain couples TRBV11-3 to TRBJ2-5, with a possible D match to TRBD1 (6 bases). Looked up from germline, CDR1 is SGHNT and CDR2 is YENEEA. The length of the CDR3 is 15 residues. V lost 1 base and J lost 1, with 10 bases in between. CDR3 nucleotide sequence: TGTGCCAGCAGCTTAGGGACAGATATCCAAGAGACCCAGTACTTC. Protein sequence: CASSLGTDIQETQYF.

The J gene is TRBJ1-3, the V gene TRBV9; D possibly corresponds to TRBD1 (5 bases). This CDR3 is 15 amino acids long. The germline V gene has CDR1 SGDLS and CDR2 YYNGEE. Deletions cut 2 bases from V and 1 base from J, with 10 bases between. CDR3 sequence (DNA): TGTGCCAGCAGCGTGGGGCGGAATTCTGGAAACACCATATATTTT. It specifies CASSVGRNSGNTIYF.

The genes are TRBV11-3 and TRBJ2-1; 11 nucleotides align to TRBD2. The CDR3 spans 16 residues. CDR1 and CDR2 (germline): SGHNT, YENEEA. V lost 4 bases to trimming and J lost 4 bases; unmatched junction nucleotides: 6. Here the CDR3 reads CASSSKLAGAYNEQFF. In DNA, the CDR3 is TGTGCCAGCAGCTCCAAACTAGCGGGAGCATACAATGAGCAGTTCTTC.

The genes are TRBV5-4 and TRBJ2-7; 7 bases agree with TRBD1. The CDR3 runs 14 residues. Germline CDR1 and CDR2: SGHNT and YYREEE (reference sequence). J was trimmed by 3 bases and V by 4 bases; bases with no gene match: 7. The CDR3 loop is CASSPGQTLYEQYF. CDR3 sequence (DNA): TGTGCCAGCAGCCCGGGACAGACCCTCTACGAGCAGTACTTC.

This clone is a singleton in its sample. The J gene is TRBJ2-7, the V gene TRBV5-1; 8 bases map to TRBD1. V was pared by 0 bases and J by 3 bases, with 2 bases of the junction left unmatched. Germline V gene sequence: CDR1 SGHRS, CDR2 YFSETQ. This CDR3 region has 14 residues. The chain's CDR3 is CASSLVGQDYEQYF. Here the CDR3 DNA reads TGCGCCAGCAGCTTGGTGGGACAGGACTACGAGCAGTACTTC.

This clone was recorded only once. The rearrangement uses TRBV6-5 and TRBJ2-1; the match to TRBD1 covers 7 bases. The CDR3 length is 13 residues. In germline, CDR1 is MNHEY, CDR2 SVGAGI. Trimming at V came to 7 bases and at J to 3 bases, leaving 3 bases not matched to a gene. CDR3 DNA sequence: TGTGCCAGCAAATGGACAGGCTACAATGAGCAGTTCTTC. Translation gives CASKWTGYNEQFF.

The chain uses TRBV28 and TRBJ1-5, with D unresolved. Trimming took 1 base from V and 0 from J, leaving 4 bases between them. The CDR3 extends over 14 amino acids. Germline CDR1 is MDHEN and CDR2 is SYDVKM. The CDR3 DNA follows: TGTGCCAGCAGTTTATTCTATAGCAATCAGCCCCAGCATTTT. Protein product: CASSLFYSNQPQHF.

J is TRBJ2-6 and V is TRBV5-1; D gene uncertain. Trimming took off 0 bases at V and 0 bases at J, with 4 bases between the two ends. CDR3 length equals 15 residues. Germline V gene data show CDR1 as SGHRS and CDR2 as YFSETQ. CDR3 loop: CASSLASSGANVLTF. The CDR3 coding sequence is TGCGCCAGCAGCTTGGCCAGCTCTGGGGCCAACGTCCTGACTTTC.

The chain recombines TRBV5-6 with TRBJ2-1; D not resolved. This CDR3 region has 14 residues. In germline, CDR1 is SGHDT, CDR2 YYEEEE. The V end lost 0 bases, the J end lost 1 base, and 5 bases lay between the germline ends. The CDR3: CASSLDRSYNEQFF. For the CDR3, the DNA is TGTGCCAGCAGCTTGGACAGATCCTACAATGAGCAGTTCTTC.

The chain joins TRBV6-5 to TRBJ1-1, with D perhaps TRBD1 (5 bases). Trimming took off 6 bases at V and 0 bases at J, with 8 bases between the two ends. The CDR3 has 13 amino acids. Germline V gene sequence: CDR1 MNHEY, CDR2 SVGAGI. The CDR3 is CASRDILNTEAFF. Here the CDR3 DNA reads TGTGCCAGCAGGGACATTTTGAACACTGAAGCTTTCTTT.

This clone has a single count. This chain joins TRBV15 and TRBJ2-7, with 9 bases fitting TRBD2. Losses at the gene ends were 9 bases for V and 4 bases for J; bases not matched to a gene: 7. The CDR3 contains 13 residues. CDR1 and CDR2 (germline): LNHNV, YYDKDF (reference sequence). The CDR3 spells CATAGGGVYEQYF. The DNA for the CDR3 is TGTGCCACGGCGGGCGGGGGGGTGTACGAGCAGTACTTC.